The TCR beta chain described here comes from a study of shared clonotypes between healthy human individuals. Healthy adults negative for HIV, lacking recent acute infections or vaccinations, served as donors. Germline V gene lookup returns CDR1 SQVTM and CDR2 ANQGSEA. The CDR3 has 12 amino acids. V was pared by 5 bases and J by 3 bases, with 4 bases of the junction left unmatched. Whole-study results and caveats: Rarefaction gave evidence that sorted-subset sequencing remained incomplete despite large depth. Represented diversity (both genetic and exposure-history) was limited by the small number of donors.

Method: immunoSEQ multiplex PCR; TCRdb's copy keeps in-frame clones and lacks some. This table has 2 million to 3 million clones, roughly nine tenths appearing once. Of note for this clone: What it binds is unknown.

This TCR was sampled from a man aged 18 to 30 in good health. The material sequenced was naive CD4+ T cells sorted from blood. The subset is: CD45RA+ positively selected. The chain has TRBV29-1 and TRBJ2-7, with TRBD1 matching over 7 bases. CDR3 coding DNA: TGCAGCGTTACCGACAGGGTCTACGAGCAGTACTTC. Amino acid sequence: CSVTDRVYEQYF.